These 20 T cell receptor beta chains were all obtained from the same sample, sequenced in a study of cytomegalovirus exposure and HLA in healthy donors. Researchers ran the PCR with 60 Vbeta and 13 Jbeta primers. Clones were sequenced by immunoSEQ multiplex PCR, and TCRdb holds only the in-frame ones, with some missing. The data show roughly 90,000 clones, just under 80% seen once. Material: PBMCs. The receptors were sampled from a man aged 25-40 years in good health and CMV-seronegative.

The chain employs TRBV30 and TRBJ2-3, with no clear D. V dropped 0 bases and J dropped 1 base, with 8 bases sitting between them. Looked up from germline, CDR1 is GTSNPN and CDR2 is SVGIG (reference sequence). The CDR3 has 14 amino acids. The CDR3 nucleotides read TGTGCCTGGAGTGTACGATCGGGCACAGATACGCAGTATTTT. It translates to CAWSVRSGTDTQYF.

This clone was seen only a few times. This chain connects TRBV14 to TRBJ1-1; D unresolved. The V gene's germline CDR1 is SGHDN and CDR2 FVKESK. Trimming shortened V by 3 bases and J by 5 bases, and 13 bases separated the two germline ends. This CDR3 has 14 residues. The CDR3: CASSHTGTGTEAFF. As DNA, the CDR3 is TGTGCCAGCAGCCACACCGGAACGGGGACTGAAGCTTTCTTT.

The DNA of the CDR3 is TGTGCCAGCAGCTCACGGGGGGGTGTTCCTTACGAGCAGTACTTC. It translates to CASSSRGGVPYEQYF. The V and J genes are TRBV7-3 and TRBJ2-7, with 8 bases that match TRBD2. The CDR3 totals 15 residues. Germline lookup yields CDR1 SGHTA and CDR2 FQGTGA. The J segment lost 4 bases and the V segment lost 4 bases, leaving 9 bases of the junction unmatched.

The rearrangement joins TRBV2 to TRBJ1-1; D gene unclear. The CDR3 runs to 14 residues. Germline assignment: CDR1 SNHLY and CDR2 FYNNEI. Trimming took off 4 bases at V and 1 base at J, with 10 bases between the two ends. CDR3 sequence reads: CASSVFVGNTEAFF. Written as DNA, the CDR3 is TGTGCCAGCAGTGTTTTTGTCGGGAACACTGAAGCTTTCTTT.

This clone was seen just once. This rearrangement joins TRBV7-2 to TRBJ2-7, with no clear D. The V gene's germline CDR1 is SGHTA and CDR2 FQGNSA. CDR3 length: 13 amino acids. The V gene lost 1 base and the J gene lost 4 bases, with 8 bases spanning the gap. This CDR3 reads CASSLDRIYEQYF. The CDR3 DNA is TGTGCCAGCAGCTTAGACAGAATTTACGAGCAGTACTTC.

This clone was seen once. The sample carries other DNA sequences with the same CDR3. V gene TRBV11-3 combines with J gene TRBJ2-1, with D tentatively TRBD2 (6 bases). The CDR3 spans 15 residues. Germline CDR1 SGHNT, CDR2 YENEEA. Trimming removed 4 bases at V and 0 bases at J, with 10 bases between. For the CDR3, the DNA is TGTGCCAGCAGCTCAACTAGCTTCTCCTACAATGAGCAGTTCTTC. Protein product: CASSSTSFSYNEQFF. The full variable domain, in which reference TRBV11-3 and TRBJ2-1 provide the parts outside the CDR3, is EAGVVQSPRYKIIEKKQPVAFWCNPISGHNTLYWYLQNLGQGPELLIRYENEEAVDDSQLPKDRFSAERLKGVDSTLKIQPAELGDSAVYLCASSSTSFSYNEQFFGPGTRLTVL.

The rearrangement joins TRBV6-6 to TRBJ2-6; D remains unclear. The CDR3 length is 15 residues. Germline values: CDR1 MNHNY, CDR2 SVGAGI (reference sequence). The V and J ends lost 6 bases and 2 bases respectively, with 11 bases between them. As DNA, the CDR3 is TGTGCCAGCAGCTGGGCGAAGGCTGGGGCCAACGTCCTGACTTTC. It yields the protein CASSWAKAGANVLTF.

The chain has TRBV27 and TRBJ1-5; D unclear. Germline CDR1 reads MNHEY; CDR2 reads SMNVEV (reference sequence). Trimming left V 7 bases short and J 6 bases short, with 16 bases between. The CDR3 length is 14 residues. The CDR3: CASTDRVGSQPQHF. CDR3 in DNA: TGTGCCAGCACCGACCGGGTAGGGAGTCAGCCCCAGCATTTT.

This sequence joins TRBV4-2 and TRBJ2-7, with TRBD2 identical over 11 bases. CDR3 length: 16 amino acids. J gave up 2 bases and V 0 bases, and 3 bases lay outside the gene matches. Germline V gene data show CDR1 as LGHNA and CDR2 as YNFKEQ. CDR3 DNA: TGTGCCAGCAGCCAAGATCTGACTAGCGGGGCCTACGAGCAGTACTTC. Translating gives CASSQDLTSGAYEQYF.

The rearrangement uses TRBV15 and TRBJ2-3, with unresolved D. This CDR3 has 15 residues. Germline V gene data show CDR1 as LNHNV and CDR2 as YYDKDF (reference sequence). V was shortened by 0 bases and J by 0 bases, with 7 bases between the two germline ends. The CDR3 sequence: CATSRDLVSTDTQYF. In DNA, the CDR3 is TGTGCCACCAGCAGAGATCTAGTCAGCACAGATACGCAGTATTTT. Supplemented by reference TRBV15 and TRBJ2-3, the full variable domain reads DAMVIQNPRYQVTQFGKPVTLSCSQTLNHNVMYWYQQKSSQAPKLLFHYYDKDFNNEADTPDNFQSRRPNTSFCFLDIRSPGLGDTAMYLCATSRDLVSTDTQYFGPGTRLTVL.

This clone was seen just once. The DNA for the CDR3 is TGTGCCAGCAGCTTCGCCGACAGAGAAGAGACCCAGTACTTC. This translates into CASSFADREETQYF. V usage is TRBV7-9 and J usage is TRBJ2-5; the D gene is possibly TRBD1 (5 bases). Germline values: CDR1 SEHNR, CDR2 FQNEAQ (reference sequence). V was trimmed by 3 bases and J by 3 bases, leaving 11 bases between them. CDR3 length equals 14 residues.

This sequence joins TRBV28 and TRBJ1-4; D not resolved. The CDR3 extends over 13 amino acids. The V end was cut by 2 bases, the J end by 11 bases, with 12 bases between. CDR1 MDHEN and CDR2 SYDVKM come from the germline V gene. The CDR3, as DNA: TGTGCCAGCAGTTTAGGTCATGAGGAGAAACTGTTTTTT. This translates into CASSLGHEEKLFF.

The V gene is TRBV11-2, the J gene TRBJ2-3; TRBD2 aligns across 8 bases. The germline V gene has CDR1 SGHAT and CDR2 FQNNGV. The junction had 12 bases not matched to a gene; V was cut back by 4 bases and J by 0 bases. CDR3 length equals 18 residues. The CDR3 loop reads CASSSDSGDYTSTDTQYF. Here the CDR3 DNA reads TGTGCCAGCAGCTCCGATAGCGGGGATTATACTAGCACAGATACGCAGTATTTT. Supplemented by reference TRBV11-2 and TRBJ2-3, the full variable domain reads EAGVAQSPRYKIIEKRQSVAFWCNPISGHATLYWYQQILGQGPKLLIQFQNNGVVDDSQLPKDRFSAERLKGVDSTLKIQPAKLEDSAVYLCASSSDSGDYTSTDTQYFGPGTRLTVL.

This rearrangement joins TRBV9 to TRBJ2-3; 7 positions agree with TRBD2. The germline CDR1 and CDR2 sequences are SGDLS and YYNGEE. The trim removed 0 bases at V and 1 base at J, leaving 5 bases unmatched. The length of the CDR3 is 16 residues. The CDR3 is CASSVGGGSGTDTQYF. The CDR3, as DNA: TGTGCCAGCAGCGTAGGGGGCGGGAGCGGCACAGATACGCAGTATTTT.

This clone was counted a few times. The rearrangement links TRBV5-1 to TRBJ1-5, with TRBD1 as a possible D gene (5 bases). The CDR3 covers 16 residues. CDR1 and CDR2 from the germline V gene are SGHRS and YFSETQ. Trimming took off 0 bases at V and 2 bases at J, with 12 bases between the two ends. The CDR3, as DNA: TGCGCCAGCAGCTTGGAACCAGGGTCGGGCAATCAGCCCCAGCATTTT. It translates to CASSLEPGSGNQPQHF.

The V call is TRBV5-5, the J call TRBJ1-5; D gene unclear. The V end lost 6 bases, the J end lost 1 base, and 14 bases lay between the germline ends. This CDR3 has 15 amino acids. CDR1 and CDR2 (germline): SGHKS, YYEKEE (reference sequence). In DNA form, the CDR3 reads TGTGCCAGCACCTGGGAGGTTCGGAGCAATCAGCCCCAGCATTTT. Encoded protein: CASTWEVRSNQPQHF.

The rearrangement uses TRBV7-9 and TRBJ1-5; TRBD1 aligns across 9 bases. This CDR3 has 16 residues. Trimming removed 5 bases from V and 1 base from J; junction bases left unmatched: 6. Germline V gene data show CDR1 as SEHNR and CDR2 as FQNEAQ (reference sequence). Written as DNA, the CDR3 is TGTGCCAGCAGCCACATACAGGGGGCCAGCAATCAGCCCCAGCATTTT. Translated, it gives CASSHIQGASNQPQHF.

The V call is TRBV7-2, the J call TRBJ1-1, with D tentatively TRBD1 (5 bases). V was pared by 3 bases and J by 9 bases, with 14 bases between. There are 13 residues in the CDR3. Germline lookup yields CDR1 SGHTA and CDR2 FQGNSA. The CDR3 here is CASSFRGTSKAFF. The CDR3 nucleotides are TGTGCCAGCAGCTTTCGAGGGACTTCCAAAGCTTTCTTT.

CDR3 nucleotide sequence: TGTGCCAGCAGCGCTAGCACAGATACGCAGTATTTT. Translation: CASSASTDTQYF. The chain has TRBV9 and TRBJ2-3; no clear D gene. V was trimmed by 3 bases and J by 0 bases, leaving 2 bases between them. Germline values: CDR1 SGDLS, CDR2 YYNGEE. The CDR3 sequence is 12 residues long.

V is TRBV11-2 and J is TRBJ2-7, with TRBD2 as a possible D gene (7 bases). CDR3 length: 15 residues. Deletions cut 5 bases from V and 1 base from J, with 15 bases between. Germline CDR1 reads SGHAT; CDR2 reads FQNNGV. DNA for the CDR3: TGTGCCAGCAGCCGCCTAGGGGGGGCGTCCTACGAGCAGTACTTC. It specifies CASSRLGGASYEQYF.